These 28 T cell receptor beta chains came from one sample sequenced in a study of tumor T cells in aggressive B-cell lymphoma. The repertoire was sequenced with immunoSEQ multiplex PCR; TCRdb's copy has only in-frame clones and lacks some. The data hold some 500 clones, with 87% observed a single time. Sequenced sample: tumor tissue. These receptors came from an adult with diffuse large B cell lymphoma.

This clone has just one count. This chain links TRBV7-2 with TRBJ2-3, with a tentative D call TRBD2 (7 bases). There are 14 residues in the CDR3. Trimming pared 4 bases from V and 4 bases from J, leaving 12 bases between. CDR1 is SGHTA, CDR2 FQGNSA, per germline. The CDR3 loop reads CASSSRGAADTQYF. As DNA, the CDR3 is TGTGCCAGCAGCTCCCGGGGGGCGGCAGATACGCAGTATTTT.

The genes are TRBV5-1 and TRBJ1-4; TRBD1 matches 10 bases. Germline V gives CDR1 SGHRS, CDR2 YFSETQ. V lost 2 bases and J lost 8; bases outside the gene matches: 6. This CDR3 is 15 amino acids long. This CDR3 is CASSFSGTGEEKLFF. CDR3 sequence (DNA): TGCGCCAGCAGCTTCTCCGGGACAGGGGAAGAAAAACTGTTTTTT.

As for this clone: One end of the junction does not line up with germline, which may come from a read error. This chain links TRBV11-2 with TRBJ2-5; D ambiguous. Germline V gene lookup returns CDR1 SGHAT and CDR2 FQNNGV. The CDR3 covers 18 residues. DNA for the CDR3: TGTGCCAGCAGCTTAGATAAGCGTTCAGCCTCGAACCAAGAGGCCCAGTACTTC. This codes for CASSLDKRSASNQEAQYF.

This clone appeared once. The V gene is TRBV11-2, the J gene TRBJ1-6; D remains ambiguous. The CDR3 is 13 amino acids. Germline V gene lookup returns CDR1 SGHAT and CDR2 FQNNGV. With 1 base removed from V and 10 bases from J, the gap between germline ends came to 8 bases. This CDR3 reads CASSLVGRSPLHF. Here the CDR3 DNA reads TGTGCCAGCAGCTTAGTGGGCCGGTCACCCCTCCACTTT.

The gene calls are TRBV6-6 and TRBJ1-5; 7 bases line up with TRBD1. The DNA end is more similar to TRBJ2-3, so the J call may be wrong. Per germline, CDR1 MNHNY and CDR2 SVGAGI (reference sequence). The CDR3 covers 13 residues. CDR3 loop: CASRNRGNQPQYF. The CDR3 bases are TGTGCCAGTCGAAACAGGGGCAATCAGCCCCAGTATTTT.

V gene TRBV7-8 combines with J gene TRBJ2-1; 7 nucleotides align to TRBD2. CDR3 size: 16 residues. Per germline, CDR1 SGHVS and CDR2 FQNEAQ. Trimming cost V 6 bases and J 5 bases; bases outside gene matches: 13. CDR3 nucleotide sequence: TGTGCCAGCAGTTTCCCGGGGGAGGGCCTCGACAATGAGCAGTTCTTC. Translated: CASSFPGEGLDNEQFF. The whole variable domain, remainder taken from reference TRBV7-8 and TRBJ2-1, is GAGVSQSPRYKVAKRGQDVALRCDPISGHVSLFWYQQALGQGPEFLTYFQNEAQLDKSGLPSDRFFAERPEGSVSTLKIQRTQQEDSAVYLCASSFPGEGLDNEQFFGPGTRLTVL.

J is TRBJ1-4 and V is TRBV7-9; perhaps TRBD1 as D (5 bases). Germline V lookup: CDR1 SEHNR, CDR2 FQNEAQ (reference sequence). V gave up 7 bases and J gave up 8 bases, with 11 bases separating them. The CDR3 runs 12 residues. CDR3 DNA: TGTGCCAGCAATCAGGGCAAGGAAAAACTGTTTTTT. Protein product: CASNQGKEKLFF.

This clone was recorded only once. V gene TRBV28 combines with J gene TRBJ1-2; no reliable D call. CDR3 length: 15 amino acids. Germline V gives CDR1 MDHEN, CDR2 SYDVKM. Trimming cost V 4 bases and J 2 bases, with 14 bases left between them. In nucleotides, the CDR3 is TGTGCCAGCAGTTCCCCAGCCAGGCTCAACTATGGCTACACCTTC. It specifies CASSSPARLNYGYTF.

This chain uses TRBV2 with TRBJ1-1; perhaps TRBD1 as D (5 bases). CDR1 SNHLY and CDR2 FYNNEI come from the germline V gene. The CDR3 runs to 13 residues. The ends were cut back, 3 bases at V and 4 bases at J, with 9 bases in the middle. The CDR3 DNA is TGTGCCAGCAGTGACAGGGAGGGCACTGAAGCTTTCTTT. Its protein product is CASSDREGTEAFF.

This clone was found a few times. The DNA is left out, because the CDR3 cannot be placed on it with certainty; the CDR3 is given as TCRdb lists it. The chain has TRBV28 and TRBJ2-4; the table's D call, TRBD2, has no DNA check behind it. The CDR3 spans 15 residues, counting both ends. Germline lookup yields CDR1 MDHEN and CDR2 SYDVKM. This CDR3 reads CASSLVGRGIETGYF.

This chain joins TRBV7-2 and TRBJ2-1; 11 bases are shared with TRBD2. This CDR3 is 16 amino acids long. Germline assignment: CDR1 SGHTA and CDR2 FQGNSA. V lost 5 bases to trimming and J lost 3 bases; unmatched junction nucleotides: 6. In nucleotides, the CDR3 is TGTGCCAGCAGCAACCCGGGACTAGCGGTCTACAATGAGCAGTTCTTC. This gives the protein CASSNPGLAVYNEQFF.

The chain recombines TRBV28 with TRBJ2-1, with D perhaps matching TRBD1 or TRBD2 (10 bases each). Germline V lookup: CDR1 MDHEN, CDR2 SYDVKM. V lost 8 bases and J lost 4, with 39 bases in between. This CDR3 is built from 22 residues. In nucleotides, the CDR3 is TGTGCCAGCTACCGGGACAGGGGCCTTCTTGACCCCGGACTAGCGGATTACAATGAGCAGTTCTTC. It yields the protein CASYRDRGLLDPGLADYNEQFF.

This clone was detected a few times. The chain couples TRBV7-6 to TRBJ2-2; TRBD1 agrees at 8 bases. V was clipped by 6 bases and J by 1 base; unmatched bases: 1. The germline CDR1 and CDR2 sequences are SGHVS and FNYEAQ. The CDR3 length is 14 residues. The CDR3 sequence: CASRGTGNTGELFF. DNA for the CDR3: TGTGCCAGCAGGGGGACAGGGAACACCGGGGAGCTGTTTTTT.

CDR3 sequence: CASSRERNTGELFF. CDR3 nucleotides: TGTGCCAGCTCACGGGAGCGTAACACCGGGGAGCTGTTTTTT. This chain uses TRBV18 with TRBJ2-2, with D perhaps matching TRBD2 (5 bases). V was trimmed by 4 bases and J by 2 bases, leaving 8 bases between them. The CDR3 length is 14 residues. Germline-derived CDR1 and CDR2 are KGHSH and LQKENI. Complete variable domain (other parts from reference TRBV18 and TRBJ2-2): NAGVMQNPRHLVRRRGQEARLRCSPMKGHSHVYWYRQLPEEGLKFMVYLQKENIIDESGMPKERFSAEFPKEGPSILRIQQVVRGDSAAYFCASSRERNTGELFFGEGSRLTVL.

This clone was detected only once. This chain uses TRBV10-3 with TRBJ1-2, with D perhaps matching TRBD1 (6 bases). Germline V lookup: CDR1 ENHRY, CDR2 SYGVKD. This CDR3 comprises 12 residues. V lost 8 bases, J lost 8 bases, and 15 bases lay in between. The CDR3 reads CAIQGSTNGYTF. Written as DNA, the CDR3 is TGTGCCATCCAGGGGTCCACCAACGGCTACACCTTC.

The chain joins TRBV7-8 to TRBJ2-7, with unresolved D. The germline CDR1 and CDR2 sequences are SGHVS and FQNEAQ. V lost 5 bases and J 0 bases, leaving 11 bases between the germline ends. The CDR3 loop spans 14 amino acids. The CDR3, as DNA: TGTGCCAGCAGCCCCGAGGCTGTCTCCTACGAGCAGTACTTC. Amino acids: CASSPEAVSYEQYF.

The chain employs TRBV23-1 and TRBJ1-6; D call uncertain. TRBV23-1 is classed as an ORF, of uncertain function. With 2 bases removed from V and 7 bases from J, the gap between germline ends came to 12 bases. This CDR3 is built from 15 residues. CDR3 amino acids: CASSQIRLGNSPLHF. CDR3 nucleotide sequence: TGCGCCAGCAGTCAAATACGCCTCGGGAATTCACCCCTCCACTTT.

CDR3 residues: CASSAYRDRDLGSGSNQPQHF. DNA of the CDR3: TGTGCCAGCAGCGCCTACCGGGACAGGGATTTAGGAAGTGGGAGCAATCAGCCCCAGCATTTT. The V gene is TRBV9, the J gene TRBJ1-5; 9 positions agree with TRBD1. The CDR3 contains 21 residues. Germline V CDR1 and CDR2: SGDLS, YYNGEE. Trimming removed 3 bases from V and 1 base from J; junction bases left unmatched: 20.

This clone has a single count. One end of the junction does not line up with germline, which may come from a read error. The sample carries other DNA sequences with the same CDR3. This chain uses TRBV18 with TRBJ2-1; the match to TRBD2 covers 10 bases. This CDR3 spans 16 amino acids. Germline lookup yields CDR1 KGHSH and CDR2 LQKENI. The CDR3 coding sequence is TGTGCCAGTTCACCATACCCGGCTAGCGGGAGCAATGAGCAGTTCTTC. Amino acids: CASSPYPASGSNEQFF.

The chain combines TRBV2 with TRBJ2-1; tentatively, D is TRBD2 (5 bases). The germline V gene encodes CDR1 SNHLY and CDR2 FYNNEI. The CDR3 extends over 10 amino acids. Trimming pared 11 bases from V and 6 bases from J, leaving 8 bases between. CDR3 protein: CAAGVNEQFF. CDR3 DNA: TGTGCCGCCGGGGTCAATGAGCAGTTCTTC.

In this sample, this clone turned up a few times. The chain has TRBV19 and TRBJ2-5; a possible D gene is TRBD2 (7 bases). The DNA matches TRBJ2-7 better at its end, which makes the J call doubtful. The CDR3 is made up of 20 amino acids. Germline V gives CDR1 LNHDA, CDR2 SQIVND (reference sequence). CDR3 in DNA: TGTGCCAGACGGGGGCCCACTGACAGGCCGCCTAGCGGACACTCCTACGAGCAGTACTTC. Translation gives CARRGPTDRPPSGHSYEQYF.

V is TRBV2 and J is TRBJ2-1, with 14 bases aligning to TRBD2. V lost 6 bases and J lost 15; bases outside the gene matches: 10. From germline, CDR1 is SNHLY and CDR2 FYNNEI. CDR3 length: 14 amino acids. The CDR3 loop reads CASRAQRTSGRLFF. The DNA for the CDR3 is TGTGCCAGCAGAGCCCAAAGGACTAGCGGGAGGCTGTTCTTC. Combining the CDR3 with reference TRBV2 and TRBJ2-1 gives the whole variable domain EPEVTQTPSHQVTQMGQEVILRCVPISNHLYFYWYRQILGQKVEFLVSFYNNEISEKSEIFDDQFSVERPDGSNFTLKIRSTKLEDSAMYFCASRAQRTSGRLFFGPGTRLTVL.

Only a few counts were recorded for this clone. The chain joins TRBV19 to TRBJ1-4, with 10 nucleotides matching TRBD1. The ends lost 3 bases at V and 16 bases at J; junction bases unmatched: 11. Germline assignment: CDR1 LNHDA and CDR2 SQIVND (reference sequence). The CDR3 has 14 residues. The DNA of the CDR3 is TGTGCCAGTAGTATCGGACAGGGGGAGGCCTTAACGTTTTTT. Translating it yields CASSIGQGEALTFF.

V gene TRBV7-8 combines with J gene TRBJ1-5; the D is unclear. CDR1 and CDR2 from the germline V gene are SGHVS and FQNEAQ. This CDR3 comprises 14 residues. Trimming removed 3 bases from V and 5 bases from J, with 11 bases in between. CDR3 in amino acids: CASSFLAGYQPQHF. CDR3 sequence (DNA): TGTGCCAGCAGCTTTCTTGCAGGATATCAGCCCCAGCATTTT.

This clone was seen just once. This rearrangement joins TRBV18 to TRBJ2-1; D is unresolved. Trimming shortened V by 7 bases and J by 0 bases, and 13 bases separated the two germline ends. The CDR3 runs to 15 residues. Germline V gives CDR1 KGHSH, CDR2 LQKENI. DNA of the CDR3: TGTGCCAGCTTCCTTAGTATTAGCTCCTACAATGAGCAGTTCTTC. Amino acid sequence: CASFLSISSYNEQFF.

This clone is a singleton in its sample. The V and J genes are TRBV7-3 and TRBJ2-1; weak D call: TRBD2 (5 bases). The CDR3 extends over 16 amino acids. Trimming shortened V by 5 bases and J by 2 bases, and 16 bases separated the two germline ends. The V gene's germline CDR1 is SGHTA and CDR2 FQGTGA. In DNA, the CDR3 is TGTGCCAGCAGCCCCCAATCGGGAATAGCCTACAATGAGCAGTTCTTC. Its translation: CASSPQSGIAYNEQFF.

J is TRBJ1-1 and V is TRBV5-4; D gene uncertain. Trimming took off 5 bases at V and 1 base at J, with 12 bases between the two ends. The germline gives CDR1 SGHNT, CDR2 YYREEE (reference sequence). This CDR3 has 14 residues. The DNA for the CDR3 is TGTGCCAGCAGTTCGAGACTACGGAACACTGAAGCTTTCTTT. Amino acid sequence: CASSSRLRNTEAFF.

A single count supports this clone. The V gene is TRBV5-1, the J gene TRBJ1-6; no definite D call. V dropped 4 bases and J dropped 8 bases, with 13 bases sitting between them. The CDR3 covers 14 residues. Germline loops: CDR1 SGHRS, CDR2 YFSETQ. The CDR3 reads CASSGRGDDSPLHF. The CDR3 DNA sequence: TGCGCCAGCAGCGGTCGGGGTGACGATTCACCCCTCCACTTT. The full variable domain, completed using reference TRBV5-1 and TRBJ1-6, is KAGVTQTPRYLIKTRGQQVTLSCSPISGHRSVSWYQQTPGQGLQFLFEYFSETQRNKGNFPGRFSGRQFSNSRSEMNVSTLELGDSALYLCASSGRGDDSPLHFGNGTRLTVT.